The clone carrying this TCR beta chain came up a few times. The antigen remains unidentified. The data were taken from a study of T-cell memory formation after mild COVID-19. General study points: Contracting CD8+ clones were enriched in EMRA, CD4+ mainly in CM and EM. Unconfirmed was the SARS-CoV-2 specificity of second-wave clones that peaked on day 37.

5'RACE primed at constant segments yielded TCR alpha and TCR beta cDNA libraries bearing sample barcodes and UMIs. Using its own MiXCR run on the 5' RACE reads, TCRdb lists one record per CDR3 protein. Among under 300,000 distinct CDR3 sequences listed, about 17% were seen once. The CDR3 spans 15 residues. V lost 5 bases, J lost 4 bases, and 15 bases lay in between. Germline values: CDR1 MGHRA, CDR2 YSYEKL. The chain has TRBV4-1 and TRBJ1-5; maybe TRBD1 (6 bases). The sequencing input was PBMCs or a T cell subset sorted from them (not recorded which). The sequence was obtained from a man aged 18-30 years who had mild COVID-19 (a few samples of this study predate the infection). Cell type and time point are not known. The CDR3 sequence: CASSAQRGRNQPQHF. In nucleotides, the CDR3 is TGCGCCAGCAGCGCCCAGAGGGGGAGAAATCAGCCCCAGCATTTT.